The source of this TCR beta chain is a study of vaccination effects on CD4 cells after COVID-19. Study-wide background: Prior to sequencing, the ViraFEST assay stimulated PBMC with viral peptide pools, which expanded the antigen-specific CD4+ T cells. Samples gathered post-vaccine arrived a median of 72 days past the second dose. General observations from the study: The study found marked clonal contraction of infection- and vaccine-induced clones late after vaccination.

The CDR3 is 14 amino acids. Trimming stripped 2 bases from V and 2 bases from J, with 11 bases between. The V gene's germline CDR1 is SGHNT and CDR2 YYREEE (reference sequence). On this clone: Its antigen is unidentified.

At the end of less than 12 days of culture, CD4+ T cells were isolated. Each participant was given two doses of one vaccine (BNT162b2 or mRNA-1273). Vaccine recipients had no previous SARS-CoV-2 infection; their nucleocapsid antibodies were negative. Sequenced by immunoSEQ multiplex PCR; TCRdb stores in-frame clones only, minus some. Altogether 40,000 or so clones are present, 72% being singletons, with the ten largest covering 8.5% to 10%. The gene calls are TRBV5-4 and TRBJ2-7; D unresolved. The sequencing used CD4+ T cells from PBMCs cultured without peptide, collected after COVID-19 vaccination. The TCR was taken from a human donor who received a COVID-19 vaccine. CDR3 region: CASSFPNRPYEQYF. The CDR3, as DNA: TGTGCCAGCAGCTTCCCCAATCGCCCCTACGAGCAGTACTTC.